The entry below describes one T cell receptor (beta chain). Its antigen is as yet unknown. Since a much larger clone is just one base distant, this may be a read error. With 7 bases clipped from V and 9 bases from J, the junction kept 6 bases outside the gene matches. From germline, CDR1 is WSHSY and CDR2 SAAADI. The CDR3 has 13 residues. These data come from a study of tumor-infiltrating lymphocytes in primary liver carcinoma. The wider study: Primary liver carcinoma, confirmed by histopathology, was surgically resected.

RNA was extracted from whole blood without cell sorting, alongside germline DNA. Total RNA (around 500 ng) served as template for TCR beta cDNA synthesis primed by a constant-region primer. Generation of the TCR beta libraries relied on three nested multiplex PCR rounds using slightly modified ARM-PCR. Primers for the first two PCR rounds were TRBV1-TRBV30 forward primers and a C-beta reverse primer (roughly 10 cycles per round). TCRdb reprocessed the multiplex PCR reads via MiXCR and lists one record per CDR3 protein. Here the sample spans a few hundred thousand distinct CDR3 sequences, roughly three fifths being singletons. Points from the study as a whole: Tumor specimens were characterized by a significantly higher top-250-clone fraction than blood (p = 0.039). Owing to bulk unsorted samples, no comparison was made between CD4+ and CD8+ repertoires.

This TCR was sampled from a woman in her 30s with primary liver carcinoma and hepatitis B virus infection. The sample comprised peripheral blood. The genes are TRBV10-2 and TRBJ2-1, with 10 nucleotides matching TRBD2. In DNA form, the CDR3 reads TGCGCCAGCAAGGGACTAGCGTGGAGTGAGCAGTTCTTC. Amino acids: CASKGLAWSEQFF.